This T cell receptor beta chain originates from a study of T cell repertoires in cytomegalovirus infection. General study results and limits: Within the response measured ex vivo, HLA-C-restricted CMV-specific TCR beta clonotypes were dominant. Using cumulative public TCR beta family frequency, the authors identified those who carried CMV together with the relevant HLA.

Germline V gives CDR1 SGDLS, CDR2 YYNGEE. V shed 4 bases and J 0 bases; nucleotides not matched to a gene: 6. This CDR3 has 15 amino acids. TCRdb passed the reads through MiXCR, listing each CDR3 protein once. The profile covers some 940,000 distinct CDR3 sequences, with around 30% appearing a single time and over 12% taken by the ten largest. Regarding this clonotype: Its specificity is not known.

The chain carries TRBV9 and TRBJ2-5; the match to TRBD2 covers 7 bases. The sequenced sample was cultured CD8+ T cells from PBMCs, obtained from culture after CMV antigen stimulation. This receptor was identified in a human donor in good health (CMV status not recorded). Some clones in this sample may be carry-over from other donors' samples. The CDR3 DNA reads TGTGCCAGCAGCACCACCGGGACTAACCAAGAGACCCAGTACTTC. This codes for CASSTTGTNQETQYF.